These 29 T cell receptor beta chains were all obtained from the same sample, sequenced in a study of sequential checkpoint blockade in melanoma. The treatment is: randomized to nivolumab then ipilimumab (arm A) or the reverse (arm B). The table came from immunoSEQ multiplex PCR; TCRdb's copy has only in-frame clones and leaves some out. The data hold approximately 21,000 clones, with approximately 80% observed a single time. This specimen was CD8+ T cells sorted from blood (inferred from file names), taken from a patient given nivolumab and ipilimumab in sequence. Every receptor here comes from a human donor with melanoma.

DNA of the CDR3: TGTGCCAGTTACCGGGACAGGGCTTTCGAGCAGTACTTC. The encoded protein is CASYRDRAFEQYF. This chain links TRBV6-1 with TRBJ2-7, with 9 bases that match TRBD1. The CDR3 totals 13 residues. Losses at the gene ends were 9 bases for V and 6 bases for J; bases not matched to a gene: 9. CDR1 MNHNS and CDR2 SASEGT come from the germline V gene.

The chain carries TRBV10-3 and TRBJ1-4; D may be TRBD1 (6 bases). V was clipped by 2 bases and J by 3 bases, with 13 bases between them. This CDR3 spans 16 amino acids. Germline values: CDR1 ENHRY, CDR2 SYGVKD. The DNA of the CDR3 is TGTGCCATCAGTGAGCTAAGGGACATCCCTAATGAAAAACTGTTTTTT. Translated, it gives CAISELRDIPNEKLFF.

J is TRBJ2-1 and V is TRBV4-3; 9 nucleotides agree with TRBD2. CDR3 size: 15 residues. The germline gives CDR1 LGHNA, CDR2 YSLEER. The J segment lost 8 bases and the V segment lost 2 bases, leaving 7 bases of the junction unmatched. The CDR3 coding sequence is TGCGCCAGCAGCCAACGGGGCGGGGGGGCCCATGAGCAGTTCTTC. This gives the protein CASSQRGGGAHEQFF.

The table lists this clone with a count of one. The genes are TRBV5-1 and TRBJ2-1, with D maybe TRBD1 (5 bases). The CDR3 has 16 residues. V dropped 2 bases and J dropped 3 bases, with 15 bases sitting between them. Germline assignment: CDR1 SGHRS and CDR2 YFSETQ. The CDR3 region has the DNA TGCGCCAGCAGCTTAACCTTGACAGATTTCTACAATGAGCAGTTCTTC. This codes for CASSLTLTDFYNEQFF.

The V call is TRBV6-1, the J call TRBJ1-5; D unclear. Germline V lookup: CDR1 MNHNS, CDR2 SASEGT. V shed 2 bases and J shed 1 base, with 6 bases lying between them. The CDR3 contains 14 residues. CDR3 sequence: CASSEWQSNQPQHF. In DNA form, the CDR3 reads TGTGCCAGCAGTGAATGGCAGAGCAATCAGCCCCAGCATTTT.

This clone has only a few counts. DNA for the CDR3: TGTGCCAGTAGTTACCAGGGTAACATACAGCCCCAGCATTTT. It is translated as CASSYQGNIQPQHF. The rearrangement joins TRBV19 to TRBJ1-5, with D tentatively TRBD1 (5 bases). This CDR3 has 14 amino acids. V was clipped by 5 bases and J by 7 bases, with 15 bases between them. Germline lookup yields CDR1 LNHDA and CDR2 SQIVND (reference sequence).

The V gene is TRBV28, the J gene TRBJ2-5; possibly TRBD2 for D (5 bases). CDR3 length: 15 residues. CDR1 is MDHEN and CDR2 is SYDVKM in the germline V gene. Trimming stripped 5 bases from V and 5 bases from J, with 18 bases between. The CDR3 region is CASSPARRVRETQYF. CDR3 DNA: TGTGCCAGCAGTCCGGCCAGGCGGGTCCGGGAGACCCAGTACTTC.

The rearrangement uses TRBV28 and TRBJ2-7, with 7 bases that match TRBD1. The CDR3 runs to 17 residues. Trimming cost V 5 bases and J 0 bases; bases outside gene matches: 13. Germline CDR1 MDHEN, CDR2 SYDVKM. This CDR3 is CASSPGQATPYSYEQYF. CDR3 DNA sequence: TGTGCCAGCAGTCCAGGACAGGCCACCCCGTACTCCTACGAGCAGTACTTC.

In DNA form, the CDR3 reads TGTGCCAGCAGCCCGGAGAGCTCCTATAATTCACCCCTCCACTTT. It is translated as CASSPESSYNSPLHF. The chain employs TRBV7-9 and TRBJ1-6; D uncertain. Germline-derived CDR1 and CDR2 are SEHNR and FQNEAQ (reference sequence). This CDR3 has 15 residues. Trimming removed 5 bases at V and 0 bases at J, with 8 bases between.

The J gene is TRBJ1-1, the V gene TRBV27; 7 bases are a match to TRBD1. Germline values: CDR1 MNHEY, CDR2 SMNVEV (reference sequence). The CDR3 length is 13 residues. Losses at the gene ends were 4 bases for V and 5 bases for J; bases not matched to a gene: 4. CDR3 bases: TGTGCCAGCAGTTGGGCAGGGGGGACTGAAGCTTTCTTT. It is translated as CASSWAGGTEAFF.

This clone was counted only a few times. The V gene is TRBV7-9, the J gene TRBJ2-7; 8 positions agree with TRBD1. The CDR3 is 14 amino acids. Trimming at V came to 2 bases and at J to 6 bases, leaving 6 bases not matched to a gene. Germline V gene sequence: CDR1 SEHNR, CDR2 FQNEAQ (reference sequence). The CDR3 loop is CASSLLGTGVEQYF. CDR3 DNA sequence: TGTGCCAGCAGCTTATTAGGGACAGGCGTCGAGCAGTACTTC.

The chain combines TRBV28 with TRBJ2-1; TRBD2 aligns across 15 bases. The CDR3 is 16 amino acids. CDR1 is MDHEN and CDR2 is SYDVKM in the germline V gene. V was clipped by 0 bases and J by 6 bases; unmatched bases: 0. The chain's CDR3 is CASSLWGLAGGNEQFF. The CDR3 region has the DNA TGTGCCAGCAGTTTATGGGGACTAGCGGGAGGCAATGAGCAGTTCTTC.

CDR3: CATESGTGFNGELFF. The CDR3 DNA reads TGTGCCACTGAATCCGGGACAGGATTTAACGGGGAGCTGTTTTTT. The J gene is TRBJ2-2, the V gene TRBV28; 8 nucleotides agree with TRBD1. Per the germline V gene, CDR1 is MDHEN and CDR2 is SYDVKM. CDR3 length: 15 residues. Trimming took 10 bases from V and 7 from J; bases not matched to a gene: 14. The full variable domain, with the rest looked up from reference TRBV28 and TRBJ2-2, is DVKVTQSSRYLVKRTGEKVFLECVQDMDHENMFWYRQDPGLGLRLIYFSYDVKMKEKGDIPEGYSVSREKKERFSLILESASTNQTSMYLCATESGTGFNGELFFGEGSRLTVL.

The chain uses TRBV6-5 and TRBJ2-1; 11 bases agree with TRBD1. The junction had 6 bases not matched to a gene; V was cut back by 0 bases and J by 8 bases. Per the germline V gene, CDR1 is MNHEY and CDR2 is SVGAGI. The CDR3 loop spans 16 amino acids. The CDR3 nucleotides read TGTGCCAGCAGTTACTCAGGACAGGGGGCGCGGGATGAGCAGTTCTTC. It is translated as CASSYSGQGARDEQFF.

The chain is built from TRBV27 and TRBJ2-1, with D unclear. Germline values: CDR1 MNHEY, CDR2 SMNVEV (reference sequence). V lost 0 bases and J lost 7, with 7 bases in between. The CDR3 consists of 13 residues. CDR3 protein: CASSLSRRNEQFF. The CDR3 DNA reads TGTGCCAGCAGTTTATCAAGGCGGAATGAGCAGTTCTTC.

The CDR3 loop is CASSLLGGTEAFF. The CDR3 nucleotides are TGTGCCAGCAGTCTCCTGGGGGGGACTGAAGCTTTCTTT. The chain is built from TRBV28 and TRBJ1-1, with a tentative D call TRBD1 (5 bases). V was cut by 5 bases and J by 5 bases, with 12 bases left in between. The CDR3 is 13 amino acids. The germline CDR1 and CDR2 sequences are MDHEN and SYDVKM.

DNA for the CDR3: TGCAGCGTTTGGACAGGGTCAGGCTACACCTTC. As protein: CSVWTGSGYTF. The chain links TRBV29-1 to TRBJ1-2; 8 bases fit TRBD1. CDR1 and CDR2 from the germline V gene are SQVTM and ANQGSEA. Trimming took 5 bases from V and 8 from J; bases not matched to a gene: 4. The CDR3 runs to 11 residues. Complete variable domain (other parts from reference TRBV29-1 and TRBJ1-2): SAVISQKPSRDICQRGTSLTIQCQVDSQVTMMFWYRQQPGQSLTLIATANQGSEATYESGFVIDKFPISRPNLTFSTLTVSNMSPEDSSIYLCSVWTGSGYTFGSGTRLTVV.

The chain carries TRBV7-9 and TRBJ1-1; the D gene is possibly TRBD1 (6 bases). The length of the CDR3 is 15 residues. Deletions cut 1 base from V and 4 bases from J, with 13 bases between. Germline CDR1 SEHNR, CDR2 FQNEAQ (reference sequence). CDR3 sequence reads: CASSLGLGRGTEAFF. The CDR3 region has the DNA TGTGCCAGCAGCTTAGGTCTCGGCAGGGGCACTGAAGCTTTCTTT.

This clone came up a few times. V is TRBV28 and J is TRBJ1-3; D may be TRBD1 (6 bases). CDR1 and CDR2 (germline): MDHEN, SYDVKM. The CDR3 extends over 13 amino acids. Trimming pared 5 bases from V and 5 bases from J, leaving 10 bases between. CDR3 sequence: CASSLTGRNTIYF. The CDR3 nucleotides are TGTGCCAGCAGTCTGACAGGACGAAACACCATATATTTT.

CDR3 sequence: CASSDGLMNTEAFF. The CDR3 nucleotides are TGTGCCAGCAGTGATGGACTGATGAACACTGAAGCTTTCTTT. The chain uses TRBV2 and TRBJ1-1; no reliable D call. Germline CDR1 reads SNHLY; CDR2 reads FYNNEI. The CDR3 totals 14 residues. With 3 bases removed from V and 0 bases from J, the gap between germline ends came to 8 bases. Full variable domain (remainder filled in from reference TRBV2 and TRBJ1-1): EPEVTQTPSHQVTQMGQEVILRCVPISNHLYFYWYRQILGQKVEFLVSFYNNEISEKSEIFDDQFSVERPDGSNFTLKIRSTKLEDSAMYFCASSDGLMNTEAFFGQGTRLTVV.

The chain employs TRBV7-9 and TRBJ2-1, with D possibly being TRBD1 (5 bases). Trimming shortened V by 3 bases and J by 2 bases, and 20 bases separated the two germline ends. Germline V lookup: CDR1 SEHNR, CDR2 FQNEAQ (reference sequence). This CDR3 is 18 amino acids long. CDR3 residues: CASSFQRGAWLAYNEQFF. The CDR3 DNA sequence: TGTGCCAGCAGCTTTCAAAGGGGTGCATGGTTGGCCTACAATGAGCAGTTCTTC.

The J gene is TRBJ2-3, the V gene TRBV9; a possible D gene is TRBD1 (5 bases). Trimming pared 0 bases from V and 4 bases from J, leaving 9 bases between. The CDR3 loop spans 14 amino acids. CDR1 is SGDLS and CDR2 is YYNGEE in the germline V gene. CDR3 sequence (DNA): TGTGCCAGCAGCGTAGGCGCAGGGTCAGATACGCAGTATTTT. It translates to CASSVGAGSDTQYF.

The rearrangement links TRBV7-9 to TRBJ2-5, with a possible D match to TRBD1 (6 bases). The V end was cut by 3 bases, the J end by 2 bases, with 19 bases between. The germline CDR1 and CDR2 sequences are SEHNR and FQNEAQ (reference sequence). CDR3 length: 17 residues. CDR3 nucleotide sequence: TGTGCCAGCAGCTTTTTGGGTGAAGGACAGCATCAAGAGACCCAGTACTTC. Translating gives CASSFLGEGQHQETQYF.

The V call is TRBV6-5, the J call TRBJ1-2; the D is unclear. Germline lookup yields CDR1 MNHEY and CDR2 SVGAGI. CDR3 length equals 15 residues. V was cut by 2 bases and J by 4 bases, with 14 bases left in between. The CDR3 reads CASSYGSPGTYGYTF. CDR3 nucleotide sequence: TGTGCCAGCAGTTACGGGTCCCCGGGAACCTATGGCTACACCTTC.

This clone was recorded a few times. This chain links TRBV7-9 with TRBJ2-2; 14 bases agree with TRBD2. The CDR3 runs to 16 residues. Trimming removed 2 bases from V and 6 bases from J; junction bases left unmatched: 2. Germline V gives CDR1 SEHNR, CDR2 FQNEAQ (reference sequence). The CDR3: CASSLLTSGRAGELFF. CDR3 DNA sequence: TGTGCCAGCAGCTTACTGACTAGCGGGAGGGCCGGGGAGCTGTTTTTT.

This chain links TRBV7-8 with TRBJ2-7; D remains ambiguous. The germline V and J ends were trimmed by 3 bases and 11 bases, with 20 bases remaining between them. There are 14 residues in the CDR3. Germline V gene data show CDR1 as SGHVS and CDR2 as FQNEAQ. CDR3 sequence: CASSFDGRDTSEYF. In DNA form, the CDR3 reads TGTGCCAGCAGCTTCGACGGTCGCGACACTTCGGAGTACTTC.

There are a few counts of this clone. Here the CDR3 DNA reads TGTGCCAGCAGCTCACCGACAGGGTCCCTTTACAATGAGCAGTTCTTC. Encoded protein: CASSSPTGSLYNEQFF. The chain has TRBV9 and TRBJ2-1; 7 bases fit TRBD1. The CDR3 loop spans 16 amino acids. V lost 4 bases to trimming and J lost 4 bases; unmatched junction nucleotides: 11. Germline V lookup: CDR1 SGDLS, CDR2 YYNGEE.

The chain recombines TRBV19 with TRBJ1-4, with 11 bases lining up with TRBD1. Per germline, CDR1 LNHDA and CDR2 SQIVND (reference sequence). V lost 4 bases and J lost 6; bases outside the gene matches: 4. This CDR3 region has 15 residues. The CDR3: CASSRGQGGHEKLFF. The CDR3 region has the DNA TGTGCCAGTAGTAGGGGACAGGGGGGGCATGAAAAACTGTTTTTT.

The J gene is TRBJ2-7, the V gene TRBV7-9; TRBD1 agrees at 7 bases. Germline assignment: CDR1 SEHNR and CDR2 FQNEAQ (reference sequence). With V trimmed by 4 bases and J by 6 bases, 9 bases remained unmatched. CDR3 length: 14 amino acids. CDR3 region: CASSSKGAPAEQYF. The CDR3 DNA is TGTGCCAGCAGCTCAAAGGGGGCGCCGGCCGAGCAGTACTTC. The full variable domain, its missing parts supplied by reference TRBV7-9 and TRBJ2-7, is DTGVSQNPRHKITKRGQNVTFRCDPISEHNRLYWYRQTLGQGPEFLTYFQNEAQLEKSRLLSDRFSAERPKGSFSTLEIQRTEQGDSAMYLCASSSKGAPAEQYFGPGTRLTVT.